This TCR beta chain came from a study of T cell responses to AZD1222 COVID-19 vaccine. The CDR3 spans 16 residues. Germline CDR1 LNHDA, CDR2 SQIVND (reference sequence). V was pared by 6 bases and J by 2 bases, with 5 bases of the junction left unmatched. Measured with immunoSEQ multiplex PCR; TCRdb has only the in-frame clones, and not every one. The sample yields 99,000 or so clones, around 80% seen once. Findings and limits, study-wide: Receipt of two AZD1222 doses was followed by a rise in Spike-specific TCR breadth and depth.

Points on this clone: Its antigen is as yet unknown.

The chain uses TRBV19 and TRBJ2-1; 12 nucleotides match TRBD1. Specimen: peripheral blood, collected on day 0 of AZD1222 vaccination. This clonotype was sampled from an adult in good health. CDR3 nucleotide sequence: TGTGCCAGTAGACCCCGGGACAGGGGGCCCTACAATGAGCAGTTCTTC. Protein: CASRPRDRGPYNEQFF.